These 24 T cell receptor beta chains originate from one sample sequenced in a study of T cell changes during pregnancy in multiple sclerosis. Sequenced by immunoSEQ multiplex PCR; TCRdb stores in-frame clones only, minus some. Of approximately 89,000 clones listed, around 94% are singletons. Here the sequenced sample was peripheral blood, taken in the third trimester of pregnancy. The receptors derive from a female donor with multiple sclerosis, enrolled in a pregnancy study.

This sequence joins TRBV7-6 and TRBJ2-1, with TRBD2 matching 11 bases. This CDR3 spans 16 amino acids. The V segment lost 5 bases and the J segment 3 bases; nucleotides outside the gene matches: 6. Germline values: CDR1 SGHVS, CDR2 FNYEAQ. The CDR3 DNA follows: TGTGCCAGCAGCGCCAGGACTAGCGGGTTCTACAATGAGCAGTTCTTC. It encodes CASSARTSGFYNEQFF.

The chain is built from TRBV30 and TRBJ1-2, with 11 bases identical to TRBD1. V was clipped by 3 bases and J by 6 bases; unmatched bases: 9. The CDR3 sequence is 15 residues long. CDR1 GTSNPN and CDR2 SVGIG come from the germline V gene (reference sequence). The CDR3 is CAWSDGQGAMDGYTF. The CDR3 DNA sequence: TGTGCCTGGAGCGACGGACAGGGGGCTATGGATGGCTACACCTTC.

The V call is TRBV15, the J call TRBJ1-3; D gene unclear. The CDR3 runs 16 residues. Trimming left V 3 bases short and J 2 bases short, with 14 bases between. From germline, CDR1 is LNHNV and CDR2 YYDKDF (reference sequence). This CDR3 is CATSRGEGGAGNTIYF. CDR3 bases: TGTGCCACCAGCAGGGGCGAGGGAGGAGCTGGAAACACCATATATTTT.

The V and J genes are TRBV4-2 and TRBJ2-1; TRBD2 aligns across 8 bases. Germline CDR1 is LGHNA and CDR2 is YNFKEQ. V was pared by 4 bases and J by 7 bases, with 12 bases of the junction left unmatched. This CDR3 is 16 amino acids long. CDR3 protein: CASSPIQSGRGNEQFF. CDR3 sequence (DNA): TGTGCCAGCAGCCCCATCCAGAGCGGGAGAGGGAATGAGCAGTTCTTC.

This clone came up once. V and J are TRBV7-9 and TRBJ2-1; 9 positions match TRBD2. Germline lookup yields CDR1 SEHNR and CDR2 FQNEAQ (reference sequence). The CDR3 is made up of 15 amino acids. Trimming removed 0 bases from V and 10 bases from J; junction bases left unmatched: 7. In nucleotides, the CDR3 is TGTGCCAGCAGCTTAGCGACTAGCGGAGCGGGAGAGCAGTTCTTC. Its protein product is CASSLATSGAGEQFF.

The chain couples TRBV27 to TRBJ1-4; a possible D gene is TRBD1 (6 bases). Germline V CDR1 and CDR2: MNHEY, SMNVEV (reference sequence). The CDR3 is made up of 15 amino acids. With 1 base removed from V and 6 bases from J, the gap between germline ends came to 12 bases. The CDR3 region is CASSLWGGLDEKLFF. The CDR3 DNA follows: TGTGCCAGCAGTTTATGGGGGGGCTTGGATGAAAAACTGTTTTTT.

This sequence joins TRBV7-2 and TRBJ1-2; 8 nucleotides match TRBD1. This CDR3 comprises 13 residues. CDR1 is SGHTA, CDR2 FQGNSA, per germline. V was clipped by 2 bases and J by 6 bases; unmatched bases: 2. The CDR3, as DNA: TGTGCCAGCAGCTTATTGACAGGGGATGGCTACACCTTC. Translation: CASSLLTGDGYTF.

The CDR3 protein is CATSREGSGGYNEQFF. In nucleotides, the CDR3 is TGTGCCACCAGCAGGGAGGGCTCGGGGGGGTACAATGAGCAGTTCTTC. V gene TRBV15 combines with J gene TRBJ2-1, with 8 bases aligning to TRBD2. With 3 bases clipped from V and 4 bases from J, the junction kept 8 bases outside the gene matches. Germline V gives CDR1 LNHNV, CDR2 YYDKDF (reference sequence). The length of the CDR3 is 16 residues.

This chain uses TRBV25-1 with TRBJ1-5, with D possibly matching TRBD1 (5 bases). The ends were cut back, 2 bases at V and 2 bases at J, with 10 bases in the middle. This CDR3 is 15 amino acids long. Germline V gene sequence: CDR1 MGHDK, CDR2 SYGVNS. The CDR3 loop reads CASSEGDRGNQPQHF. The DNA for the CDR3 is TGTGCCAGCAGTGAAGGAGACAGAGGCAATCAGCCCCAGCATTTT.

The V and J genes are TRBV30 and TRBJ1-1, with D hard to call. The germline CDR1 and CDR2 sequences are GTSNPN and SVGIG (reference sequence). The CDR3 runs 13 residues. Trimming took off 4 bases at V and 1 base at J, with 10 bases between the two ends. The CDR3 protein is CAWTRVANTEAFF. CDR3 DNA sequence: TGTGCCTGGACCCGGGTCGCGAACACTGAAGCTTTCTTT.

The table lists this clone with a few counts. This chain uses TRBV7-3 with TRBJ1-1; the D gene is possibly TRBD1 (5 bases). Germline CDR1 reads SGHTA; CDR2 reads FQGTGA. CDR3 length: 14 amino acids. The V end lost 1 base, the J end lost 3 bases, and 9 bases lay between the germline ends. The CDR3 sequence is CASSLRAGDTEAFF. Here the CDR3 DNA reads TGTGCCAGCAGCTTAAGGGCGGGGGACACTGAAGCTTTCTTT.

The chain combines TRBV11-2 with TRBJ2-3; TRBD2 agrees at 8 bases. Germline V gene data show CDR1 as SGHAT and CDR2 as FQNNGV. V dropped 1 base and J dropped 0; count of bases not matched to a gene: 6. The CDR3 runs 17 residues. DNA for the CDR3: TGTGCCAGCAGCTTAGGGTCGGGGGGGCTAAGCACAGATACGCAGTATTTT. Amino acids: CASSLGSGGLSTDTQYF.

The table lists this clone with a few counts. V is TRBV11-2 and J is TRBJ2-1; TRBD2 matches 8 bases. The CDR3 runs 16 residues. V lost 2 bases, J lost 2 bases, and 5 bases stayed unmatched. Germline-derived CDR1 and CDR2 are SGHAT and FQNNGV. CDR3 loop: CASSLYGGGTYNEQFF. The CDR3 nucleotides read TGTGCCAGCAGCTTATACGGGGGGGGGACCTACAATGAGCAGTTCTTC.

The chain couples TRBV28 to TRBJ2-6; 11 bases line up with TRBD1. With V trimmed by 6 bases and J by 0 bases, 7 bases remained unmatched. The CDR3 is 18 amino acids. Per the germline V gene, CDR1 is MDHEN and CDR2 is SYDVKM. The CDR3 nucleotides are TGTGCCAGCAGCTCGGGGACAGGGGGTCTCTCTGGGGCCAACGTCCTGACTTTC. Translation gives CASSSGTGGLSGANVLTF.

The chain has TRBV28 and TRBJ1-1; D uncertain. The germline V and J ends were trimmed by 7 bases and 2 bases, with 11 bases remaining between them. Germline V gene data show CDR1 as MDHEN and CDR2 as SYDVKM. The CDR3 consists of 13 residues. The CDR3: CASNSPRNTEAFF. CDR3 DNA: TGTGCCAGCAATTCGCCGAGAAACACTGAAGCTTTCTTT.

The chain links TRBV7-2 to TRBJ1-1, with D perhaps matching TRBD1 (5 bases). The CDR3 contains 12 residues. V was trimmed by 3 bases and J by 6 bases, leaving 8 bases between them. Germline V gene lookup returns CDR1 SGHTA and CDR2 FQGNSA. DNA for the CDR3: TGTGCCAGCAGCTTTATGGGGCCTGAAGCTTTCTTT. The encoded protein is CASSFMGPEAFF.

In DNA form, the CDR3 reads TGTGCCAGTAGTATAGCGGGTAGCTCCTACAATGAGCAGTTCTTC. Translated, it gives CASSIAGSSYNEQFF. The chain uses TRBV19 and TRBJ2-1, with D uncertain. Germline CDR1 reads LNHDA; CDR2 reads SQIVND (reference sequence). V lost 1 base and J lost 0, with 7 bases in between. The CDR3 has 15 amino acids.

The chain recombines TRBV18 with TRBJ1-1; 8 bases are a match to TRBD1. The CDR3 has 14 residues. With 5 bases clipped from V and 5 bases from J, the junction kept 7 bases outside the gene matches. In germline, CDR1 is KGHSH, CDR2 LQKENI. CDR3 bases: TGTGCCAGCTCAACCGGACAGGGAGCGACTGAAGCTTTCTTT. The encoded protein is CASSTGQGATEAFF.

The chain is built from TRBV9 and TRBJ2-7, with D maybe TRBD2 (5 bases). Trimming removed 4 bases from V and 0 bases from J, with 14 bases in between. The length of the CDR3 is 15 residues. CDR1 and CDR2 from the germline V gene are SGDLS and YYNGEE. CDR3 protein: CASSPRQRYSYEQYF. The CDR3 DNA follows: TGTGCCAGCAGCCCTCGGCAGCGGTACTCCTACGAGCAGTACTTC. Together with reference TRBV9 and TRBJ2-7, the CDR3 gives the full variable domain: DSGVTQTPKHLITATGQRVTLRCSPRSGDLSVYWYQQSLDQGLQFLIQYYNGEERAKGNILERFSAQQFPDLHSELNLSSLELGDSALYFCASSPRQRYSYEQYFGPGTRLTVT.

The chain carries TRBV5-1 and TRBJ2-3; tentative D call: TRBD2 (6 bases). The CDR3 loop spans 15 amino acids. The germline V and J ends were trimmed by 7 bases and 2 bases, with 17 bases remaining between them. CDR1 and CDR2 (germline): SGHRS, YFSETQ. The CDR3, as DNA: TGCGCCAGCGGCCCTTCAGGCGGGGTCACAGATACGCAGTATTTT. Its translation is CASGPSGGVTDTQYF.

The chain carries TRBV6-6 and TRBJ2-3; the D gene is possibly TRBD1 (5 bases). This CDR3 has 13 residues. V lost 0 bases and J 7 bases, leaving 8 bases between the germline ends. Germline CDR1 and CDR2: MNHNY and SVGAGI (reference sequence). The CDR3 DNA follows: TGTGCCAGCAGTTACTCGGGGCAGAATACGCAGTATTTT. Encoded protein: CASSYSGQNTQYF.

The chain is built from TRBV9 and TRBJ1-3, with 9 bases matching TRBD1. This CDR3 is 17 amino acids long. Germline CDR1 reads SGDLS; CDR2 reads YYNGEE. The ends lost 0 bases at V and 0 bases at J; junction bases unmatched: 4. CDR3 sequence (DNA): TGTGCCAGCAGCGTAGCCCAGGGACAGGGCTCTGGAAACACCATATATTTT. Translation: CASSVAQGQGSGNTIYF.

The table lists this clone with a few counts. The chain is built from TRBV27 and TRBJ1-1, with D perhaps matching TRBD1 (5 bases). In germline, CDR1 is MNHEY, CDR2 SMNVEV (reference sequence). The V gene lost 10 bases and the J gene lost 4 bases, with 16 bases spanning the gap. The CDR3 is 13 residues long. CDR3 residues: CATYRRGFTEAFF. The CDR3 DNA reads as TGTGCCACCTATCGGCGGGGGTTCACTGAAGCTTTCTTT.

This sequence joins TRBV7-9 and TRBJ2-1; D call uncertain. Germline V lookup: CDR1 SEHNR, CDR2 FQNEAQ (reference sequence). The CDR3 consists of 12 residues. Between the trimmed V and J ends, which lost 2 bases and 9 bases, there was a span of 8 bases. The CDR3 protein is CASSLRLSEQFF. The CDR3 region has the DNA TGTGCCAGCAGCTTACGTCTGTCTGAGCAGTTCTTC.